A selection of T cell receptor beta chains follows, all from one sample in a study of response to subunit inactivated influenza vaccine. TCRdb re-called the RT-PCR reads with MiXCR, one entry per CDR3 protein. This table has hundreds of thousands of distinct CDR3 sequences, around 10% appearing once. The data were also submitted as part of a second study, on T cells expressing NK-cell markers.

The sequencing used PBMCs from blood, collected on the day of vaccination. Receptors were obtained from a middle-aged man who received an inactivated influenza vaccine. Both conserved end residues are part of each CDR3. Fields, in order: clone size, V gene, D gene, J gene, CDR3 DNA, CDR3 protein. D genes are given only for firm matches. For some rows the clone size is stated as once, few or many, or as a class when expanded; others skip it.

>-|TRBV7-9|-|TRBJ1-3
TGTGCCAGCAGGCCCAGGGCCGGTCGCTCTGGAAACACCATATATTTT
CASRPRAGRSGNTIYF
>-|TRBV6-5|TRBD1|TRBJ1-1
TGTGCCAGCAGTGACAGGGGCACTGAAGCTTTCTTT
CASSDRGTEAFF
>-|TRBV5-1|-|TRBJ2-1
TGCGCCAGCAGCCCGCAGGGGGGGGTTGAGCAGTTCTTC
CASSPQGGVEQFF
>-|TRBV6-5|-|TRBJ2-4
TGTGCCAGCAGTTACTCGTACGGGAACGGAGACATTCAGTACTTC
CASSYSYGNGDIQYF
>once|TRBV4-1|-|TRBJ2-7
TGCGCCAGCAGCCAAGGCCCGGACGGATCCTACGAGCAGTACTTC
CASSQGPDGSYEQYF
>few|TRBV24-1|-|TRBJ2-1
TGTGCCACCGGGGACACTAGTGTCCGGAATGAGCAGTTCTTC
CATGDTSVRNEQFF
>once|TRBV12-3/TRBV12-4|-|TRBJ1-1
TGTGCCAGCAGCCTATGGCAGAACACTGAAGCTTGCTTT
CASSLWQNTEACF
>-|TRBV2|-|TRBJ2-3
TGTGCCAGCAGCATAGTCTCAGATACGCAGTATTTT
CASSIVSDTQYF
>-|TRBV5-1|-|TRBJ2-2
TGCGCCAGCGCAGGACAAACCGGGGAGCTGTTTTTT
CASAGQTGELFF
>few|TRBV28|-|TRBJ1-1
TGTGCCAGCAGTCGGGGATCCTTGAACACTGAAGCTTTCTTT
CASSRGSLNTEAFF
>-|TRBV7-2|-|TRBJ1-2
TGTGCCAGCAGCTTAGCGGAGGGCTCCTATGGCTACACCTTC
CASSLAEGSYGYTF
>few|TRBV20-1|TRBD2|TRBJ2-1
TGCAGTCCCCATAGCGGGGGACTCAATGAGCAGTTCTTC
CSPHSGGLNEQFF
>-|TRBV20-1|-|TRBJ2-7
TGCAGTGCTAGAGACGCCTACAAATCCTACGAGCAGTACTTC
CSARDAYKSYEQYF
>few|TRBV7-2|TRBD1|TRBJ1-1
TGTGCCAGCAGCAAGGACAGGGTCGTCACTGAAGCTTTCTTT
CASSKDRVVTEAFF
>-|TRBV3-1|-|TRBJ2-3
TGTGCCAGCAGCGGGTTCAGCTTAGATACGCAGTATTTT
CASSGFSLDTQYF
>few|TRBV4-3|TRBD2|TRBJ2-1
TGCGCCAGCAGCCATGGACTAGCGGGGGCCAATGAGCAGTTCTTC
CASSHGLAGANEQFF
>-|TRBV7-8|TRBD2|TRBJ2-5
TGTGCCAGCAGCTACCAAGCGGGGGGACGCCAAGAGACCCAGTACTTC
CASSYQAGGRQETQYF
>few|TRBV6-2/TRBV6-3|-|TRBJ2-7
TGTGCCAGCAGTTACTCGATCGGGCTCGAGCAGTACTTC
CASSYSIGLEQYF
>-|TRBV13|-|TRBJ2-7
TGTGCCAGCAGCCCCCAGAGGGTCCACGAGCAGTACTTC
CASSPQRVHEQYF
>-|TRBV4-2|TRBD2|TRBJ2-2
TGTGCCAGCAGGGGACTAGCGGGACCCGGGGAGCTGTTTTTT
CASRGLAGPGELFF
>-|TRBV7-6|-|TRBJ2-3
TGTGCCAGCAGCTTAGGGGCAGGGGTCACAGATACGCAGTATTTT
CASSLGAGVTDTQYF
>-|TRBV5-6|TRBD1|TRBJ2-2
TGTGCCAGCAGCTATGCCGAGACAGGGGAAACCGGGGAGCTGTTTTTT
CASSYAETGETGELFF
>few|TRBV20-1|-|TRBJ2-5
TGCAGTGCTAGATTCCTCACGCTTGGTTCGGTTAATGGAGAGACCCAGTACTTC
CSARFLTLGSVNGETQYF
>-|TRBV20-1|-|TRBJ1-4
TGCAGTGCTAGGGGACGAGGCGGAGAAAAACTGTTTTTT
CSARGRGGEKLFF
>few|TRBV11-2|TRBD2|TRBJ2-1
TGTGCCAGCAGCTCGCATCCTGGACTAGCGGGGACCTACAATGAGCAGTTCTTC
CASSSHPGLAGTYNEQFF
>-|TRBV12-5|-|TRBJ2-5
TGTGCTAGTGGTTTGGCAGCCGGGGAGACCCAGTACTTC
CASGLAAGETQYF
>many|TRBV11-2|-|TRBJ2-7
TGTGCCAGCAGCTCGAAAAGTTCGGCAGGGGCTTATCTGGGCTACGAGCAGTACTTC
CASSSKSSAGAYLGYEQYF
>few|TRBV20-1|-|TRBJ2-2
TGCAGTGCTCTGCGACCCAACACCGGGGAGCTGTTTTTT
CSALRPNTGELFF
>few|TRBV20-1|-|TRBJ2-7
TGCAGTGCTAGGTCGGACGGGCAGTTCTCCTACGAGCAGTACTTC
CSARSDGQFSYEQYF
>-|TRBV9|-|TRBJ2-1
TGTGCCAGCAGCGTAGCGACAGGAAACAATGAGCAGTTCTTC
CASSVATGNNEQFF
>many|TRBV19|-|TRBJ2-2
TGTGCCAGCCGTGGCCGCCGGGCCGCGAACACCGGGGAGCTGTTTTTT
CASRGRRAANTGELFF